This T cell receptor (beta chain) appears in the sequencing data of a study of blood T cell repertoires in COVID-19. Whole-study context: Both acute and convalescent COVID-19 samples were obtained from the United States, Italy and Spain.

Produced via immunoSEQ multiplex PCR; TCRdb's table is partial and in-frame only. This table has 380,000 or so clones, around 90% appearing once. Germline V gives CDR1 GTSNPN, CDR2 SVGIG (reference sequence). The CDR3 has 15 amino acids. V lost 0 bases and J lost 2, with 13 bases in between. Material for sequencing was PBMCs or T cells enriched from blood (not recorded which). The origin of this receptor is a woman in her forties with acute COVID-19. This chain uses TRBV30 with TRBJ2-5; perhaps TRBD2 as D (5 bases). CDR3 bases: TGTGCCTGGAGTGTACTTGGGTCGGGGCAAGAGACCCAGTACTTC. Its protein product is CAWSVLGSGQETQYF.